This T cell receptor beta chain was captured by sequencing in a study of blood T cell repertoires in COVID-19. Across the whole study: Researchers got acute and convalescent COVID-19 samples from the United States, Italy and Spain.

In the source study's methods: Estimates of nucleated cell counts were drawn from the amplification of reference gene primers. The assay was immunoSEQ multiplex PCR, and TCRdb's table has in-frame clones only and misses some. Clone size and the V and J calls come from that table; the DNA yielded D and trimming. The top ten clones hold over 1% of a sample with a few hundred thousand clones, roughly 88% of them seen once. This clone showed up just a few times. The germline V gene encodes CDR1 SEHNR and CDR2 FQNEAQ (reference sequence). This CDR3 comprises 14 residues. V lost 5 bases to trimming and J lost 9 bases, with 16 bases between them. Study members were between roughly 18 and 89 years old and lived in around 24 US regions. Assignment of participants to cohorts was predicated upon participant-reported clinical history.

The chain joins TRBV7-9 to TRBJ2-2, with D perhaps matching TRBD2 (5 bases). The TCR originated in a middle-aged woman with acute COVID-19. Sample: PBMCs or T cells enriched from blood (not recorded which). CDR3 residues: CASSPGIALRELFF. CDR3 bases: TGTGCCAGCAGCCCGGGGATAGCTCTTAGGGAGCTGTTTTTT.